A single sample gave rise to the 22 T cell receptor beta chains below, sequenced in a study of T cell clonality in common variable immunodeficiency. Assay used: immunoSEQ multiplex PCR; TCRdb lists only in-frame clones, some missing. The sample was found to contain about 74,000 clones, and every one recurs. Sequenced input: peripheral blood mononuclear cells. The receptors originated from a person between 18 and 75 years old in good health.

Many counts were recorded for this clone. Mismatch with germline at one junction end may stem from a read error. The read finishes 3 residues shy of the CDR3 end, and the germline J gene is used to complete it. The chain has TRBV4-2 and TRBJ2-2; 12 bases agree with TRBD2. In germline, CDR1 is LGHNA, CDR2 YNFKEQ. The CDR3 consists of 18 residues. Partial CDR3 DNA: TGCGCCAGCAGCCAAGATATTATTGGACTAGCGGGACCCGGGGAG. Protein sequence: CASSQDIIGLAGPGE. Given in full, the CDR3 is CASSQDIIGLAGPGELFF.

This clone showed up many times. Read coverage stops 3 residues before the CDR3 terminus; the germline J gene supplies the remainder. V usage is TRBV19 and J usage is TRBJ2-2; D is possibly TRBD2 (6 bases). The V end lost 4 bases, the J end lost 5 bases, and 14 bases lay between the germline ends. This CDR3 comprises 15 residues. CDR1 is LNHDA and CDR2 is SQIVND in the germline V gene (reference sequence). CDR3 protein: CASSSRDFRTGELFF. The sequenced part of the CDR3 DNA is TGTGCCAGTAGTAGCCGGGACTTTCGAACCGGGGAG.

This clone showed up many times. One end of the junction does not line up with germline, which may come from a read error. The CDR3 sequence: CASSQERTSLSEQFF. The CDR3 DNA, read in part, is TGCGCCAGCAGCCAAGAGAGGACTAGCTTAAGTGAG. The V and J genes are TRBV4-2 and TRBJ2-1, with 8 bases fitting TRBD2. Read data end 3 residues before the CDR3 end; the end is taken from the germline J gene. The CDR3 runs 15 residues. Germline lookup yields CDR1 LGHNA and CDR2 YNFKEQ.

This clone was seen repeatedly, ten times or more. Here the CDR3 reads CSAYSATNEKLFF. CDR3 DNA (partial): TGCAGTGCTTATAGTGCAACTAATGAAAAA. V and J are TRBV20-1 and TRBJ1-4; D is ambiguous. From the germline J gene comes the end of the CDR3, since the read stops 3 residues before it. Trimming pared 5 bases from V and 0 bases from J, leaving 7 bases between. The length of the CDR3 is 13 residues. Germline CDR1 reads DFQATT; CDR2 reads SNEGSKA (reference sequence).

The table lists this clone with many counts. The read terminates 3 residues ahead of where the CDR3 ends, so the germline J gene completes it. The rearrangement uses TRBV20-1 and TRBJ2-7; 7 bases match TRBD2. Germline CDR1 DFQATT, CDR2 SNEGSKA (reference sequence). Trimming at V came to 5 bases and at J to 2 bases, leaving 9 bases not matched to a gene. This CDR3 has 14 residues. CDR3 sequence reads: CSAVASGVPYEQYF. Partial CDR3 DNA: TGCAGTGCTGTTGCTAGCGGCGTCCCCTACGAG.

Worth noting for this clone: The read gets to within 3 residues of the CDR3 end, and the germline J gene fills in the rest. This chain links TRBV7-9 with TRBJ2-3, with 7 bases that match TRBD1. The length of the CDR3 is 14 residues. The germline V gene has CDR1 SEHNR and CDR2 FQNEAQ (reference sequence). V trimming: 5 bases; J trimming: 7 bases; junction bases outside the gene matches: 9. CDR3: CASSLEQGPYTQYF. The sequenced CDR3 bases are TGTGCCAGCAGCCTCGAACAGGGGCCTTATACG. The complete variable domain, with remaining parts taken from reference TRBV7-9 and TRBJ2-3, reads DTGVSQNPRHKITKRGQNVTFRCDPISEHNRLYWYRQTLGQGPEFLTYFQNEAQLEKSRLLSDRFSAERPKGSFSTLEIQRTEQGDSAMYLCASSLEQGPYTQYFGPGTRLTVL.

This clone was counted ten times or more. The read falls 3 residues short of the CDR3 end, and the missing part is taken from the germline J gene. The rearrangement joins TRBV30 to TRBJ2-1; 7 bases line up with TRBD2. Germline-derived CDR1 and CDR2 are GTSNPN and SVGIG (reference sequence). The length of the CDR3 is 16 residues. V shed 2 bases and J 4 bases; nucleotides not matched to a gene: 11. CDR3 sequence reads: CAWSLLTSVNYNEQFF. The sequenced part of the CDR3 DNA is TGTGCCTGGAGTCTGCTTACTAGCGTAAATTACAATGAG.

This clone was recorded many times. Read coverage stops 3 residues before the CDR3 terminus; the germline J gene supplies the remainder. The chain uses TRBV24-1 and TRBJ2-1; 8 bases align to TRBD1. Germline V CDR1 and CDR2: KGHDR, SFDVKD. CDR3 length: 14 residues. J was trimmed by 8 bases and V by 3 bases; bases with no gene match: 5. This CDR3 reads CATSDRTGKHEQFF. CDR3 DNA, as far as it was read: TGTGCCACCAGTGATAGGACAGGGAAGCATGAG.

This clone was recorded many times. The missing CDR3 end, 3 residues past where the read stops, is filled in from the germline J gene. The chain has TRBV20-1 and TRBJ1-2; TRBD1 might be the D (6 bases). The CDR3 length is 15 residues. Germline loops: CDR1 DFQATT, CDR2 SNEGSKA (reference sequence). V was pared by 3 bases and J by 6 bases, with 20 bases between. The CDR3 is CSARGRGGAGHGYTF. Incomplete CDR3 DNA: TGCAGTGCTAGGGGCCGTGGGGGGGCCGGTCATGGC.

This clone was recorded many times. A read error may produce the germline difference seen at one junction end. The DNA ends 3 residues before the CDR3 does, and the rest of the CDR3 is filled in from the germline J gene. This chain links TRBV7-7 with TRBJ2-1; 9 bases are shared with TRBD1. Germline CDR1 reads SSHAT; CDR2 reads FNYEAQ (reference sequence). The CDR3 is 15 amino acids. CDR3 sequence reads: CASSLRTGEGHEQFF. CDR3 DNA, as far as it was read: TGTGCTAGCAGCTTAAGGACAGGGGAGGGACATGAG.

In its sample, this clone was seen a few times. The read terminates 3 residues before the CDR3 end, so the remaining end is supplied by the germline J gene. V gene TRBV18 combines with J gene TRBJ2-7; D unclear. The CDR3 has 14 residues. V lost 1 base and J lost 5, with 12 bases in between. CDR1 is KGHSH and CDR2 is LQKENI in the germline V gene. This chain's CDR3 is CASSPLGSNDEQYF. Incomplete CDR3 DNA: TGTGCCAGCTCACCACTCGGGTCCAACGACGAG.

This clone was picked up many times. The read is 3 residues too short to cover the CDR3 end, so that end is filled in from the germline J gene. The rearrangement links TRBV20-1 to TRBJ2-7; no reliable D call. Between the trimmed V and J ends, which lost 6 bases and 5 bases, there was a span of 14 bases. The CDR3 has 12 amino acids. In germline, CDR1 is DFQATT, CDR2 SNEGSKA (reference sequence). The CDR3 is CSAPTGRDEQYF. The DNA read from the CDR3 is TGCAGTGCCCCCACTGGTCGGGACGAG.

This clone has at least ten counts. The read terminates 3 residues ahead of where the CDR3 ends, so the germline J gene completes it. The chain carries TRBV19 and TRBJ2-7, with TRBD1 matching over 7 bases. In germline, CDR1 is LNHDA, CDR2 SQIVND (reference sequence). V dropped 6 bases and J dropped 4; count of bases not matched to a gene: 12. CDR3 length equals 15 residues. The covered CDR3 bases are TGTGCCAGTAGCCTTCCTCGACAGGGCATATACGAG. Protein sequence: CASSLPRQGIYE. The whole CDR3 protein reads CASSLPRQGIYEQYF.

Ten or more counts support this clone. The read comes to an end 3 residues before the CDR3 does, leaving the germline J gene to fill in the end. V gene TRBV2 combines with J gene TRBJ2-6; maybe TRBD1 (6 bases). The length of the CDR3 is 15 residues. Germline V gives CDR1 SNHLY, CDR2 FYNNEI. V was cut by 6 bases and J by 4 bases, with 13 bases left in between. CDR3 DNA, as far as it was read: TGTGCCAGCAGAAACCCAGGGGTCGGGGCCAACGTC. Residues: CASRNPGVGANV. The full CDR3 is CASRNPGVGANVLTF. Filled out from reference TRBV2 and TRBJ2-6, the complete variable domain reads EPEVTQTPSHQVTQMGQEVILRCVPISNHLYFYWYRQILGQKVEFLVSFYNNEISEKSEIFDDQFSVERPDGSNFTLKIRSTKLEDSAMYFCASRNPGVGANVLTFGAGSRLTVL.

This clone was seen many times. Sequencing ends 3 residues short of the CDR3 end; the germline J gene provides the rest. V gene TRBV20-1 combines with J gene TRBJ2-7; TRBD1 aligns across 7 bases. The junction had 12 bases not matched to a gene; V was cut back by 6 bases and J by 1 base. Germline assignment: CDR1 DFQATT and CDR2 SNEGSKA (reference sequence). The CDR3 has 15 amino acids. The CDR3 here is CSAKIWTGFSYEQYF. The covered CDR3 bases are TGCAGTGCCAAGATATGGACAGGTTTTTCCTACGAG.

This clone has ten or more counts. CDR3 in amino acids: CSARDPRGYTTEQYF. CDR3 bases read: TGCAGTGCTAGAGATCCTAGGGGATACACTACCGAG. The chain recombines TRBV20-1 with TRBJ2-7, with a tentative D call TRBD1 (5 bases). The read halts 3 residues ahead of the CDR3 end, with the missing end drawn from the germline J gene. Germline V lookup: CDR1 DFQATT, CDR2 SNEGSKA (reference sequence). V lost 0 bases and J lost 6, with 18 bases in between. This CDR3 is 15 amino acids long.

This clone was seen at least ten times. The sequenced fragment ends 3 residues before the CDR3 boundary, so the rest is inferred from the germline J gene. The V gene is TRBV20-1, the J gene TRBJ1-1; D might be TRBD1 (6 bases). Germline CDR1 is DFQATT and CDR2 is SNEGSKA (reference sequence). Between the trimmed V and J ends, which lost 5 bases and 1 base, there was a span of 20 bases. CDR3 length equals 16 residues. The CDR3 sequence is CSAQSGGEGPNTEAFF. The CDR3 DNA, read in part, is TGCAGTGCTCAAAGCGGGGGCGAGGGACCGAACACTGAA.

This clone was seen repeatedly, ten times or more. CDR3 bases read: TGTGCCAGCAGCTCGGGACTAGGGGTAAGCGAG. Its protein product is CASSSGLGVSE. The whole CDR3 is CASSSGLGVSEQYF. The chain carries TRBV9 and TRBJ2-7, with TRBD2 identical over 8 bases. The read comes to an end 3 residues before the CDR3 does, leaving the germline J gene to fill in the end. The length of the CDR3 is 14 residues. Germline trimming cut 4 bases from V and 6 bases from J; bases unmatched to any gene: 9. The germline V gene encodes CDR1 SGDLS and CDR2 YYNGEE.

This clone occurred many times. The CDR3 is cut off 3 residues early in the read; its end comes from the germline J gene. J is TRBJ1-4 and V is TRBV29-1; D not resolved. Germline V CDR1 and CDR2: SQVTM, ANQGSEA. The CDR3 totals 12 residues. V was clipped by 1 base and J by 5 bases, with 5 bases between them. CDR3 DNA, as far as it was read: TGCAGCGTTGAAGCGGGGAATGAAAAA. Residues: CSVEAGNEK. The full-length CDR3 reads as CSVEAGNEKLFF.

This clone was seen repeatedly, ten times or more. The observed sequence ends 3 residues before the CDR3 terminus, with the missing tail filled in from the germline J gene. V usage is TRBV20-1 and J usage is TRBJ1-2; D is possibly TRBD1 (5 bases). The CDR3 runs to 14 residues. With 3 bases removed from V and 4 bases from J, the gap between germline ends came to 15 bases. Germline lookup yields CDR1 DFQATT and CDR2 SNEGSKA (reference sequence). CDR3 region: CSARGGRGRYGYTF. CDR3 bases read: TGCAGTGCTAGGGGGGGACGGGGCCGCTATGGC.

This clone was observed many times. The read ends 3 residues early relative to the CDR3; the germline J gene fills the gap. The V call is TRBV5-1, the J call TRBJ2-5; 9 bases line up with TRBD1. The trim removed 0 bases at V and 5 bases at J, leaving 8 bases unmatched. The germline V gene encodes CDR1 SGHRS and CDR2 YFSETQ. This CDR3 is built from 16 residues. CDR3: CASSLEGQGIRETQYF. Partial CDR3 DNA: TGCGCCAGCAGCTTGGAGGGACAGGGCATAAGGGAGACC. Variable domain in full (rest from reference TRBV5-1 and TRBJ2-5): KAGVTQTPRYLIKTRGQQVTLSCSPISGHRSVSWYQQTPGQGLQFLFEYFSETQRNKGNFPGRFSGRQFSNSRSEMNVSTLELGDSALYLCASSLEGQGIRETQYFGPGTRLLVL.

This clone has at least ten counts. The read halts 3 residues ahead of the CDR3 end, with the missing end drawn from the germline J gene. The V gene is TRBV19, the J gene TRBJ2-4; 10 positions agree with TRBD1. There are 16 residues in the CDR3. Looked up from germline, CDR1 is LNHDA and CDR2 is SQIVND (reference sequence). Trimming removed 5 bases from V and 4 bases from J; junction bases left unmatched: 8. The CDR3 region is CASSLRTGGSKNIQYF. The sequenced part of the CDR3 DNA is TGTGCCAGTAGTCTGCGGACAGGGGGGAGTAAAAACATT. The variable domain in full, with the rest retrieved from reference TRBV19 and TRBJ2-4, is DGGITQSPKYLFRKEGQNVTLSCEQNLNHDAMYWYRQDPGQGLRLIYYSQIVNDFQKGDIAEGYSVSREKKESFPLTVTSAQKNPTAFYLCASSLRTGGSKNIQYFGAGTRLSVL.